Listed here are 11 T cell receptor beta chains from one sample, sequenced in a study of shared clonotypes between healthy human individuals. Only in-frame clones appear in the TCRdb table, and some are missing; sequencing was by immunoSEQ multiplex PCR. The sample lists millions of clones, approximately 95% occurring once. What was sequenced was naive CD4+ T cells from PBMCs. Subset of the sample: CD45RA+ positively selected. All receptors come from a man aged 18 to 30 in good health. Some clones in this sample may be carry-over from other donors' samples.

This chain joins TRBV28 and TRBJ1-4, with a weak D call TRBD1 (5 bases). The CDR3 length is 15 residues. Between the trimmed V and J ends, which lost 2 bases and 8 bases, there was a span of 15 bases. Per germline, CDR1 MDHEN and CDR2 SYDVKM. This CDR3 is CASSLGRVKSEKLFF. CDR3 bases: TGTGCCAGCAGTTTAGGCAGGGTTAAGAGCGAAAAACTGTTTTTT. The whole variable domain, remainder taken from reference TRBV28 and TRBJ1-4, is DVKVTQSSRYLVKRTGEKVFLECVQDMDHENMFWYRQDPGLGLRLIYFSYDVKMKEKGDIPEGYSVSREKKERFSLILESASTNQTSMYLCASSLGRVKSEKLFFGSGTQLSVL.

This clone has a single count. The gene calls are TRBV7-2 and TRBJ2-4, with 8 nucleotides matching TRBD1. The CDR3 runs to 15 residues. The junction had 4 bases not matched to a gene; V was cut back by 4 bases and J by 2 bases. The V gene's germline CDR1 is SGHTA and CDR2 FQGNSA. CDR3 amino acids: CASSSGGASKNIQYF. For the CDR3, the DNA is TGTGCCAGCAGCTCAGGGGGCGCATCCAAAAACATTCAGTACTTC.

This CDR3 reads CASSEIAGKGIHEQFF. CDR3 in DNA: TGTGCCAGCAGTGAAATAGCAGGGAAAGGAATACATGAGCAGTTCTTC. The rearrangement uses TRBV6-1 and TRBJ2-1; a possible D gene is TRBD1 (5 bases). Per germline, CDR1 MNHNS and CDR2 SASEGT. The CDR3 is 16 residues long. Trimming removed 2 bases at V and 8 bases at J, with 19 bases between.

The genes are TRBV15 and TRBJ2-5, with 8 bases lining up with TRBD1. The CDR3 loop spans 16 amino acids. CDR1 and CDR2 (germline): LNHNV, YYDKDF (reference sequence). The V gene end was trimmed by 1 base and the J gene end by 1 base; junction bases not matched to a gene: 5. The CDR3 protein is CATSRGSGTGQETQYF. CDR3 DNA: TGTGCCACCAGCAGAGGCAGTGGGACAGGCCAAGAGACCCAGTACTTC.

This clone was recorded only once. The chain combines TRBV27 with TRBJ2-1; a weak D match, TRBD2 (6 bases). The CDR3 consists of 15 residues. Trimming left V 8 bases short and J 7 bases short, with 21 bases between. Germline lookup yields CDR1 MNHEY and CDR2 SMNVEV (reference sequence). CDR3 nucleotide sequence: TGTGCCAGCGTTATGCTAGGCCCTCGGGGGAATGAGCAGTTCTTC. Translation gives CASVMLGPRGNEQFF.

The chain combines TRBV28 with TRBJ2-7, with D hard to call. Trimming cost V 7 bases and J 4 bases, with 17 bases left between them. The CDR3 covers 14 residues. Germline values: CDR1 MDHEN, CDR2 SYDVKM. In nucleotides, the CDR3 is TGTGCCAGCACCCCCCCGGCTACCTCATACGAGCAGTACTTC. Encoded protein: CASTPPATSYEQYF. The whole variable domain, filled in from reference TRBV28 and TRBJ2-7, reads DVKVTQSSRYLVKRTGEKVFLECVQDMDHENMFWYRQDPGLGLRLIYFSYDVKMKEKGDIPEGYSVSREKKERFSLILESASTNQTSMYLCASTPPATSYEQYFGPGTRLTVT.

The chain recombines TRBV7-9 with TRBJ1-2, with 7 bases identical to TRBD1. Germline V gene sequence: CDR1 SEHNR, CDR2 FQNEAQ (reference sequence). V lost 3 bases to trimming and J lost 0 bases; unmatched junction nucleotides: 4. This CDR3 has 15 residues. CDR3 sequence: CASSFGQVSNYGYTF. Here the CDR3 DNA reads TGTGCCAGCAGCTTCGGACAGGTATCTAACTATGGCTACACCTTC.

The gene calls are TRBV15 and TRBJ2-3; 10 positions agree with TRBD2. The CDR3 contains 14 residues. Per the germline V gene, CDR1 is LNHNV and CDR2 is YYDKDF (reference sequence). The ends lost 2 bases at V and 5 bases at J; junction bases unmatched: 1. The CDR3 coding sequence is TGTGCCACCAGCAGACTAGCGGGAGAAGATACGCAGTATTTT. Protein sequence: CATSRLAGEDTQYF.

V usage is TRBV7-3 and J usage is TRBJ1-1; D is unresolved. Germline assignment: CDR1 SGHTA and CDR2 FQGTGA. The CDR3 length is 16 residues. V was pared by 0 bases and J by 0 bases, with 11 bases between. CDR3 DNA sequence: TGTGCCAGCAGCTTAACCCGTAACTCCATGAACACTGAAGCTTTCTTT. The encoded protein is CASSLTRNSMNTEAFF.

V is TRBV27 and J is TRBJ2-7; tentatively, D is TRBD2 (6 bases). Germline V lookup: CDR1 MNHEY, CDR2 SMNVEV (reference sequence). Deletions cut 7 bases from V and 7 bases from J, with 14 bases between. The CDR3 is 12 amino acids. DNA for the CDR3: TGTGCCAGCACCACTGGGGGGTTAGAGCAGTACTTC. Protein sequence: CASTTGGLEQYF.

The chain combines TRBV7-3 with TRBJ2-3, with a tentative D call TRBD2 (6 bases). V shed 1 base and J shed 0 bases, with 17 bases lying between them. This CDR3 region has 18 residues. In germline, CDR1 is SGHTA, CDR2 FQGTGA. The CDR3 is CASSLNGRLPTSTDTQYF. The CDR3 DNA follows: TGTGCCAGCAGCTTAAACGGGAGACTCCCTACTAGCACAGATACGCAGTATTTT.